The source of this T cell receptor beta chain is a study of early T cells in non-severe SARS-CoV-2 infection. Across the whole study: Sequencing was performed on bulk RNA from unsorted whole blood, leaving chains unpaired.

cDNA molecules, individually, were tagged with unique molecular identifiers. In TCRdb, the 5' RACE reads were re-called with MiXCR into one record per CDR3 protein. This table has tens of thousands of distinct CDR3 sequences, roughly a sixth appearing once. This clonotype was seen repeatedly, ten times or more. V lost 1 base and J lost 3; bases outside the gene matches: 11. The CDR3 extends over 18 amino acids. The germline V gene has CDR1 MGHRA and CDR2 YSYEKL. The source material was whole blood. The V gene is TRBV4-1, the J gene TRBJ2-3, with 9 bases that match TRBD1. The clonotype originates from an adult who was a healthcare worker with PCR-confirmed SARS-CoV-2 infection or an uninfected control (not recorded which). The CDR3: CASSQVVLGTGRTDTQYF. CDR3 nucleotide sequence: TGCGCCAGCAGCCAAGTAGTTTTGGGGACAGGGAGAACAGATACGCAGTATTTT.